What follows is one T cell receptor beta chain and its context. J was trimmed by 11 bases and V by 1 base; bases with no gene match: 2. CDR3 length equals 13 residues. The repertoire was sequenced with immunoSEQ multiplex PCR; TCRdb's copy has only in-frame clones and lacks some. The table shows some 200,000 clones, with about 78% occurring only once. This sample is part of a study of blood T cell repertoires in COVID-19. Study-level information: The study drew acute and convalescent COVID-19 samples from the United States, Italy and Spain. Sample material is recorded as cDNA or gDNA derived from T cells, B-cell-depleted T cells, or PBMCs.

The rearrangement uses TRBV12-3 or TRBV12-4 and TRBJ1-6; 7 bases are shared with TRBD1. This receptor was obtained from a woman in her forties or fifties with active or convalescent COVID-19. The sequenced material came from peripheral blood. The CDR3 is CASSLGQGAPLHF. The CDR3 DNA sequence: TGTGCCAGCAGTTTAGGACAGGGAGCACCCCTCCACTTT.